This T cell receptor beta chain was found in a study of blood T cells in healthy people across ages. Study conclusions and caveats: The unsorted PBMCs prevented any conclusive comparison of naive versus antigen-experienced cells.

The CDR3 has 19 residues. V gave up 0 bases and J gave up 5 bases; unmatched junction bases: 17. In germline, CDR1 is SGHVT, CDR2 SQSDAQ. This clonotype was counted between two and nine times. The antigen is not known. Next came a second PCR, run for about 7 to 12 cycles, which used a sample-barcoded 5' primer along with a J-beta primer mix. MiXCR, applied by TCRdb to the 5' RACE reads, yields one record per CDR3 protein. The repertoire holds around 780,000 distinct CDR3 sequences, with roughly three fifths as singletons. The sample comprised blood. The genes are TRBV7-4 and TRBJ2-5, with TRBD2 identical over 8 bases. The clonotype was recovered from a man aged 40-50 years in good health. For the CDR3, the DNA is TGTGCCAGCAGCTTAGCCTCCTCGGCTAGCGGGTTCCGTAGGGAGACCCAGTACTTC. Protein product: CASSLASSASGFRRETQYF.